One sample yielded the 2 T cell receptor beta chains listed below, sequenced in a study of blood T cell repertoires in COVID-19. Sequencing used immunoSEQ multiplex PCR; TCRdb keeps in-frame clones, though not all of them. The sample contains about 260,000 clones, just under 90% of which appear only once. The specimen sequenced was peripheral blood. Every receptor here comes from a woman aged 40 to 50 with acute or convalescent COVID-19.

The V call is TRBV27, the J call TRBJ1-5; 7 bases line up with TRBD1. This CDR3 spans 15 amino acids. Germline lookup yields CDR1 MNHEY and CDR2 SMNVEV (reference sequence). With V trimmed by 2 bases and J by 3 bases, 4 bases remained unmatched. This CDR3 is CASSLGDRNNQPQHF. Written as DNA, the CDR3 is TGTGCCAGCAGTTTAGGGGACAGAAACAATCAGCCCCAGCATTTT.

The CDR3 here is CASSEEGAPYGYTF. The CDR3 coding sequence is TGTGCCAGCAGTGAAGAAGGGGCACCCTATGGCTACACCTTC. This chain links TRBV6-1 with TRBJ1-2; D perhaps matches TRBD1 (5 bases). There are 14 residues in the CDR3. CDR1 and CDR2 from the germline V gene are MNHNS and SASEGT. V lost 1 base and J lost 4, with 10 bases in between.